This TCR beta chain was identified during a study of blood T cell repertoires in COVID-19. Study at large: Samples came from the United States, Italy and Spain, spanning acute and convalescent COVID-19. Sources were T cells, B-cell-depleted T cells, or PBMCs; the material itself was cDNA or gDNA.

V was pared by 4 bases and J by 4 bases, with 7 bases between. This CDR3 has 13 amino acids. As processed by the authors: Nucleated cell number was recorded as an estimate derived from reference gene primer amplification. Assay: immunoSEQ multiplex PCR; the TCRdb copy retains only in-frame clones and omits some. V and J calls and clone size come straight from that table; D and trimming were deduced from the DNA. The table has some 99,000 clones, 70% to 90% seen once. The sequenced sample consisted of peripheral blood. The chain carries TRBV12-3 or TRBV12-4 and TRBJ1-4; D uncertain. This clonotype was obtained from a man aged 70-80 years with acute or convalescent COVID-19. The chain's CDR3 is CASSSASNEKLFF. The CDR3 coding sequence is TGTGCCAGCAGTTCTGCCAGTAATGAAAAACTGTTTTTT.